This T cell receptor beta chain was obtained from a study of response to subunit inactivated influenza vaccine (dated by TCRdb to the late 2010s). With respect to the entire study: The study used deep quantitative T cell receptor repertoire profiling to track responses to a trivalent subunit inactivated influenza vaccine.

This clonotype occurred a few times. Its target antigen remains unknown. No qualities accompany the bases; no much larger clone lies one base away. On the study overall, not on this receptor specifically: The authors suggested that each seasonal influenza vaccination may recruit only a limited number of new T cells.

V is pared back by 3 bases and J by 5 bases, with 14 bases lying between the germline termini. Inclusive of the bounding cysteine and phenylalanine, the CDR3 is 14 residues long. The only DNA kept is the CDR3, 42 bases in frame from the first base. The germline V gene provides CDR1 SGHRS and CDR2 YFSETQ. Library generation was performed with RT-PCR. Reads for this sample came from an Illumina HiSeq 2500. TCRdb redid the processing of the public reads, applying fastp at Q25 and MiXCR, and retained in-frame beta chains. For every CDR3 protein sequence, its rows merge into one entry that carries the most common genes and DNA. The sample table shows around 570,000 distinct CDR3 sequences, and approximately 7.1% are seen once. The biggest ten clones account for over 10% of the sample.

This chain joins TRBV5-1 to TRBJ1-1; tentative D gene TRBD1, with 6 bases matching. The receptor was derived from a man aged 50 to 69 who received an inactivated influenza vaccine. Donor details come from another sample of the same person, matched by shared clones. The specimen comprised PBMCs from blood, sampled around 25 months after vaccination. The nucleotide sequence reads TGCGCCAGCAGCTGGAGTCAGGGGAATACTGAAGCTTTCTTT. This encodes CASSWSQGNTEAFF.